The clone carrying this TCR beta chain was detected a few times. The antigen is not known. The PCR made use of 60 Vbeta and 13 Jbeta primers. Repertoires were generated with immunoSEQ multiplex PCR, while TCRdb's copy carries only in-frame clones and drops some. Here the sample spans 95,000 to 150,000 clones, around 66% being singletons. This entry is derived from a study of cytomegalovirus exposure and HLA in healthy donors. Study-wide context: In an early release, HLA-typed donors contributed roughly 85 million unique TCR sequences. Notes on the study in general: Available immune exposure information covered CMV serostatus only.

Trimming at V came to 0 bases and at J to 2 bases, leaving 7 bases not matched to a gene. In germline, CDR1 is SGHTS, CDR2 YDEGEE. The CDR3 is made up of 17 amino acids. Sequencing input: PBMCs. The chain couples TRBV5-8 to TRBJ2-1; 8 nucleotides line up with TRBD2. This TCR was sampled from a woman between 35 and 50 years old in good health and CMV-seropositive. The CDR3 sequence is CASSLGERERTYNEQFF. For the CDR3, the DNA is TGTGCCAGCAGCTTGGGCGAGCGGGAGCGTACCTACAATGAGCAGTTCTTC.